This T cell receptor (beta chain) was captured by sequencing in a study of cytotoxic CD8 clonotypes in ibrutinib-treated CLL. The wider study: There were some 10 relapsed/refractory patients and some 15 treatment-naive patients, and around 18 were IGHV unmutated. Per sample, productive templates averaged around 230,000 and productive rearrangements averaged 94,082. General study points: Baseline levels of clonality went above those of age-matched healthy donors and moved with circulating CD8+ T-cell counts. The times at which samples were taken varied between sustained-remission and progressing patients.

Germline V gene lookup returns CDR1 MDHEN and CDR2 SYDVKM. The V end lost 5 bases, the J end lost 4 bases, and 14 bases lay between the germline ends. The CDR3 contains 15 residues. Assay: immunoSEQ multiplex PCR; the TCRdb copy retains only in-frame clones and omits some. Of some 140,000 clones listed, 91% are singletons. In regard to this clone: Its specificity is unknown.

The sample in question was PBMCs, obtained after 12 months of ibrutinib treatment. This chain joins TRBV28 and TRBJ2-2; no clear D. This clonotype was sampled from a human donor with chronic lymphocytic leukemia. The CDR3 region has the DNA TGTGCCAGCAGTGCCCCCCACTTCGGCACCGGGGAGCTGTTTTTT. Translated, it gives CASSAPHFGTGELFF.